These 9 T cell receptor beta chains originate from one sample sequenced in a study of blood T cells in healthy people across ages. Together with a sample-barcoded 5' primer, a J-beta primer mix was included in a second PCR lasting roughly 7 to 11 cycles. MiXCR, run by TCRdb on the 5' RACE reads, gives a single entry per CDR3 protein. The table includes hundreds of thousands of distinct CDR3 sequences, 58% detected once. Sequenced: blood. These receptors were obtained from a man in his sixties in good health.

The chain recombines TRBV3-1 with TRBJ2-1; D is ambiguous. Germline V CDR1 and CDR2: LGHDT, YNNKEL (reference sequence). The CDR3 has 13 amino acids. V lost 1 base and J lost 8, with 9 bases in between. CDR3 sequence: CASSQGRRYEQFF. CDR3 in DNA: TGTGCCAGCAGCCAAGGTCGCCGGTATGAGCAGTTCTTC.

There are a few counts of this clonotype. This sequence joins TRBV4-1 and TRBJ1-5; perhaps TRBD1 as D (5 bases). This CDR3 spans 14 amino acids. Germline CDR1 reads MGHRA; CDR2 reads YSYEKL. V was cut by 1 base and J by 6 bases, with 10 bases left in between. As DNA, the CDR3 is TGCGCCAGCAGCCAAGGGGGGACCGGTCAGCCCCAGCATTTT. It codes for CASSQGGTGQPQHF.

This sequence joins TRBV7-9 and TRBJ1-2; D is uncertain. The CDR3 is made up of 14 amino acids. Germline values: CDR1 SEHNR, CDR2 FQNEAQ (reference sequence). V gave up 4 bases and J gave up 4 bases, with 13 bases separating them. In DNA, the CDR3 is TGTGCCAGCAGCTCTAATCTGGAGGGCTATGGCTACACCTTC. Encoded protein: CASSSNLEGYGYTF.

The V gene is TRBV3-1, the J gene TRBJ1-2, with D hard to call. Per germline, CDR1 LGHDT and CDR2 YNNKEL (reference sequence). CDR3 size: 12 residues. Trimming shortened V by 3 bases and J by 5 bases, and 7 bases separated the two germline ends. The CDR3 sequence is CASSQGLYGYTF. As DNA, the CDR3 is TGTGCCAGCAGCCAGGGATTGTATGGCTACACCTTC.

The chain carries TRBV20-1 and TRBJ2-1, with TRBD1 matching over 9 bases. Germline V gene sequence: CDR1 DFQATT, CDR2 SNEGSKA (reference sequence). The CDR3 has 14 residues. The V and J ends lost 5 bases and 5 bases, in that order; junction bases with no gene match: 7. The CDR3 DNA follows: TGCAGTGCTGATACAGGGGGCGCGCACAATGAGCAGTTCTTC. Protein product: CSADTGGAHNEQFF.

This clonotype showed up many times. The gene calls are TRBV2 and TRBJ2-5, with 8 bases aligning to TRBD1. This CDR3 is 15 amino acids long. V dropped 4 bases and J dropped 3; count of bases not matched to a gene: 7. Germline CDR1 reads SNHLY; CDR2 reads FYNNEI. The CDR3 here is CASSVNRGNKETQYF. CDR3 coding DNA: TGTGCCAGCAGTGTAAACAGGGGGAACAAAGAGACCCAGTACTTC.

This clonotype was picked up a small number of times. This chain uses TRBV20-1 with TRBJ1-2; no clear D gene. V was shortened by 5 bases and J by 3 bases, with 16 bases between the two germline ends. Germline V gene sequence: CDR1 DFQATT, CDR2 SNEGSKA (reference sequence). This CDR3 has 14 residues. The CDR3 DNA sequence: TGCAGTGCTCAGAAGGCCGGAGGTGACTATGGCTACACCTTC. Translating gives CSAQKAGGDYGYTF.

This chain uses TRBV7-2 with TRBJ2-5, with 7 bases matching TRBD1. This CDR3 has 14 residues. Germline CDR1 SGHTA, CDR2 FQGNSA. With 2 bases clipped from V and 2 bases from J, the junction kept 2 bases outside the gene matches. The CDR3 loop is CASSLQGQQETQYF. The DNA for the CDR3 is TGTGCCAGCAGCTTACAGGGACAGCAAGAGACCCAGTACTTC. The full variable domain, rest sourced from reference TRBV7-2 and TRBJ2-5, is GAGVSQSPSNKVTEKGKDVELRCDPISGHTALYWYRQSLGQGLEFLIYFQGNSAPDKSGLPSDRFSAERTGGSVSTLTIQRTQQEDSAVYLCASSLQGQQETQYFGPGTRLLVL.

This sequence joins TRBV6-5 and TRBJ2-1, with 8 bases that match TRBD1. Germline V gene lookup returns CDR1 MNHEY and CDR2 SVGAGI. J lost 9 bases, V lost 6 bases, and 10 bases had no gene match. This CDR3 is built from 14 residues. CDR3 DNA: TGTGCCAGCAGGACAGGGGATTCCTACGGTGAGCAGTTCTTC. Translating gives CASRTGDSYGEQFF.